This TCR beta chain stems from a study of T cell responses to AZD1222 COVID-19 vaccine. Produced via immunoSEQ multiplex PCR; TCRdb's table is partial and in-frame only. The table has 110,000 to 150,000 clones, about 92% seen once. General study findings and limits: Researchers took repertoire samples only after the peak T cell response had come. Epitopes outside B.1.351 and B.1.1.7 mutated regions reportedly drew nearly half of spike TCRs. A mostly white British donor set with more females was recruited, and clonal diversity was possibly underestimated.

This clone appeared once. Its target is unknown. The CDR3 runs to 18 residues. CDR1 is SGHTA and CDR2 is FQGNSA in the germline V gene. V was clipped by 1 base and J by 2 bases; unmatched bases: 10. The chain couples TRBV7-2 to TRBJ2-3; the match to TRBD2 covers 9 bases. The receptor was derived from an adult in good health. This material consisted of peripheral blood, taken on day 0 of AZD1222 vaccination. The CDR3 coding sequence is TGTGCCAGCAGCTTAGAGATTAGCGGGGGCGGCTACACAGATACGCAGTATTTT. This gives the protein CASSLEISGGGYTDTQYF.